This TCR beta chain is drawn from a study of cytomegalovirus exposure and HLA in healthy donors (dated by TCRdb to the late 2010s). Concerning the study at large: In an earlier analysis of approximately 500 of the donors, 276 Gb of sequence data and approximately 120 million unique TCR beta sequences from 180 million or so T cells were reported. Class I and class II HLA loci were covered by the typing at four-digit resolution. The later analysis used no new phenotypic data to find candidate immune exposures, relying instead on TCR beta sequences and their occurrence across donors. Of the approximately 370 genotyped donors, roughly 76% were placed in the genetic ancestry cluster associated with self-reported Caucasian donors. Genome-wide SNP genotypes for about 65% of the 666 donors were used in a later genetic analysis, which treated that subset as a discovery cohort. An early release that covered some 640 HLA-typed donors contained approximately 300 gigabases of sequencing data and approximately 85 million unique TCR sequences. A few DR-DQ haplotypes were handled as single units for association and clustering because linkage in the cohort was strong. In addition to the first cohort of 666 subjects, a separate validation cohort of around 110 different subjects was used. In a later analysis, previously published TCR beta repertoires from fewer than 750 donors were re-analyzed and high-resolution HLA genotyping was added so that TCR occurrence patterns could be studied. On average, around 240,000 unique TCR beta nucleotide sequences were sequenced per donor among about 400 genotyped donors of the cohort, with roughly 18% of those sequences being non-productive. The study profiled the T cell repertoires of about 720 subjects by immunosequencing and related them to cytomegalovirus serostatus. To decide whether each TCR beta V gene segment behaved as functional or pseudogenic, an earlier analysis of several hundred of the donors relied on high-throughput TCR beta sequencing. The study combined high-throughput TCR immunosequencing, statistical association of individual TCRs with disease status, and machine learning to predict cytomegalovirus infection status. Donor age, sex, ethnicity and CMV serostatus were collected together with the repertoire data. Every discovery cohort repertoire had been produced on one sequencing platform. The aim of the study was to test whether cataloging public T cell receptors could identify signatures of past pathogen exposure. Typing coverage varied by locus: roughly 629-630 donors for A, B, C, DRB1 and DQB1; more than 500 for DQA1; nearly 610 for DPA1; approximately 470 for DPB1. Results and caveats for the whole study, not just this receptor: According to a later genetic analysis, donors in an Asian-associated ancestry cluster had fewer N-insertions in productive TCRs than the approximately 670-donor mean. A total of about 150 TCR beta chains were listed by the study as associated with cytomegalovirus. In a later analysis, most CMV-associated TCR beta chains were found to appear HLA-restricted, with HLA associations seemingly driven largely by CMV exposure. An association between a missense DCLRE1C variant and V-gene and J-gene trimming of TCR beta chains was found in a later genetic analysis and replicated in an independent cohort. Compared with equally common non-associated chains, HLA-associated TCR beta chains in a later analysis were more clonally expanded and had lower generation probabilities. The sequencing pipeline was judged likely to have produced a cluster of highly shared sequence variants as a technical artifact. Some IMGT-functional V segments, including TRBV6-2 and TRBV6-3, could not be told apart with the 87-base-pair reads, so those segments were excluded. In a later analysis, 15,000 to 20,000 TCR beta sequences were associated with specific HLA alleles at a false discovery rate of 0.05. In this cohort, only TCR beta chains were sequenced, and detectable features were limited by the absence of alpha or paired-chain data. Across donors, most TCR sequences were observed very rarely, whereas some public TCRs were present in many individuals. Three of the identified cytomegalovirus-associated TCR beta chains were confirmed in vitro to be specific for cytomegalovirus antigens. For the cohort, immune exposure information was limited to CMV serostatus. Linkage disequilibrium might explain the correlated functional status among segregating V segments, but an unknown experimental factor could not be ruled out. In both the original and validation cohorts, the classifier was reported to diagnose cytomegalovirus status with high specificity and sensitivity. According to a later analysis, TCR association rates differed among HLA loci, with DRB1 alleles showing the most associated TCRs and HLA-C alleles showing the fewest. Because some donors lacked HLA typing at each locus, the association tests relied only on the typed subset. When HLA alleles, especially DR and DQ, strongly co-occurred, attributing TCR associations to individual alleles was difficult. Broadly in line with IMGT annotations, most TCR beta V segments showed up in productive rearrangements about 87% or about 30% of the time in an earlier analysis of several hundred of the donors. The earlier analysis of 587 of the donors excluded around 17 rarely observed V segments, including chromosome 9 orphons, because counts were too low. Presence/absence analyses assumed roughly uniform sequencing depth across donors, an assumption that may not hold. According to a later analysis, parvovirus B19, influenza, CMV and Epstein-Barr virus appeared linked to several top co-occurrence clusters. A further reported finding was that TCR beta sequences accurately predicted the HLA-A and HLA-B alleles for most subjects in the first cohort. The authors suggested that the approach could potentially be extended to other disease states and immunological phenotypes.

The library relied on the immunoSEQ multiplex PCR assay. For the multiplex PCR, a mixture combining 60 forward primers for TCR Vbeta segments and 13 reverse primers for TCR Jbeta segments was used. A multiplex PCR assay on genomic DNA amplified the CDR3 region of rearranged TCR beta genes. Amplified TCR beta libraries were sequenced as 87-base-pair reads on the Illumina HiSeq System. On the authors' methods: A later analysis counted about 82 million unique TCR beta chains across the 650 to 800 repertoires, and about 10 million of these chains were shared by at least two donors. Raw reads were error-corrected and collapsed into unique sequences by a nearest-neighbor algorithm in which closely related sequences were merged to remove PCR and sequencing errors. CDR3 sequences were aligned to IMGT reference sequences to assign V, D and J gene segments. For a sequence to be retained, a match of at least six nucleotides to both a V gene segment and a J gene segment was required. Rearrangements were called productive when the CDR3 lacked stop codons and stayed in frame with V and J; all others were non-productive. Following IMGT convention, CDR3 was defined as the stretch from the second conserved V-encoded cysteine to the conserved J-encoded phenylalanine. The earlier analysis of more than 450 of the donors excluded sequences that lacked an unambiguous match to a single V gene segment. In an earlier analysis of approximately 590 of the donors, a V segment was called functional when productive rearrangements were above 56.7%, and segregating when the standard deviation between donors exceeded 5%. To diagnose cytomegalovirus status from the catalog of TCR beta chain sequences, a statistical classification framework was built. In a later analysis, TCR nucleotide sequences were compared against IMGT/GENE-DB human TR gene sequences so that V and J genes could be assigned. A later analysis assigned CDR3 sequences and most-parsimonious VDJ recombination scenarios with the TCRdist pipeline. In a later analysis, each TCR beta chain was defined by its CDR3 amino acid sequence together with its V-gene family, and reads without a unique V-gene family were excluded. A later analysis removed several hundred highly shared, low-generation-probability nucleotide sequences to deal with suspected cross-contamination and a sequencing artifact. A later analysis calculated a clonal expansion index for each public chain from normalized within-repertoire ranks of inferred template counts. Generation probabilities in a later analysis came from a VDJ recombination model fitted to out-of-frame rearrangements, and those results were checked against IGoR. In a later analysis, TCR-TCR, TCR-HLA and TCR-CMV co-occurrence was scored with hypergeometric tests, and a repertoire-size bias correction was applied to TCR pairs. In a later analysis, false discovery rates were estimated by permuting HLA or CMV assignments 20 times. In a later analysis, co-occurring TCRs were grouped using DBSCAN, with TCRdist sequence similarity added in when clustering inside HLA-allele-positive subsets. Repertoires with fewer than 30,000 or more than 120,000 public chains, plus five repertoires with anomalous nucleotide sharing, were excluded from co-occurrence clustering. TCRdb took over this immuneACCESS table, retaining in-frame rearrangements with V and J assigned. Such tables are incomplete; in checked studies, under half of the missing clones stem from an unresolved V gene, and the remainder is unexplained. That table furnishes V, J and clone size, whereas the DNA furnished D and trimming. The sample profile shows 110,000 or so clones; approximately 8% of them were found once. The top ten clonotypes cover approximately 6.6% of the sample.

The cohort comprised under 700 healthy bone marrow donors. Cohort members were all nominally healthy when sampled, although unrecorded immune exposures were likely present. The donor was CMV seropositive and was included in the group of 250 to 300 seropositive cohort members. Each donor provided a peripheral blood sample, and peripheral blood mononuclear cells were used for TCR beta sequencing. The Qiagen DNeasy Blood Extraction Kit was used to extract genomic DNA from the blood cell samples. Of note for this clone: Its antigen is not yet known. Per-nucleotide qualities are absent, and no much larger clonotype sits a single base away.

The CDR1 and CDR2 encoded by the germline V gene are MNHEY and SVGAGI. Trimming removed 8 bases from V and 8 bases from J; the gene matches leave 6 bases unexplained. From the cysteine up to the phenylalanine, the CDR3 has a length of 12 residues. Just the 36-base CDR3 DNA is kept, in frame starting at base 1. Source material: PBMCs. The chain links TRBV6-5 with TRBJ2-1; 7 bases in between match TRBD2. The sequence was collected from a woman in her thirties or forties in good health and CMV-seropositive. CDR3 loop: CASGRGLDEQFF. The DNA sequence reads TGTGCCAGCGGGAGGGGACTTGATGAGCAGTTCTTC.